Below, one T cell receptor beta chain is given with its context. Its matching antigen is unknown. The data originate from a study of T cell responses to AZD1222 COVID-19 vaccine. Study-wide points: Nearly half of spike-specific TCRs reportedly target variant regions that are unmutated in the B.1.351 and B.1.1.7 variants. Spike-specific TCR repertoires showed rising breadth and depth after two AZD1222 doses. Only after the peak T cell response were repertoires sampled.

Germline V CDR1 and CDR2: MNHEY, SMNVEV (reference sequence). V lost 6 bases and J lost 8; bases outside the gene matches: 5. The CDR3 has 14 residues. The protocol was immunoSEQ multiplex PCR, while the TCRdb copy is restricted to in-frame clones and leaves out a portion. The top ten hold under 9.5% of the sample, which has more than 110,000 clones, approximately 85% seen once. The sequence was collected from an adult in good health. The starting material was peripheral blood, obtained on day 0 of AZD1222 vaccination. The chain carries TRBV27 and TRBJ2-1; 12 bases line up with TRBD2. The CDR3 coding sequence is TGTGCCAGCAGCCCGGGACTAGCGGGCGATGAGCAGTTCTTC. Translation gives CASSPGLAGDEQFF.